The clone carrying this T cell receptor beta chain appeared once. Its antigen is not known. These data originate in a study of cytomegalovirus exposure and HLA in healthy donors. Regarding the study as a whole: Later analysis demonstrated an association between a missense DCLRE1C variant and TCR beta V- and J-gene trimming.

The PCR was carried out with 60 Vbeta primers and 13 Jbeta primers. The method was immunoSEQ multiplex PCR; TCRdb's version includes in-frame clones alone and lacks a portion of them. The sample includes roughly 110,000 clones, approximately 81% of them seen just once. Sequences were obtained from PBMCs. The sequence came from a woman younger than 30 in good health and CMV-seropositive.

The CDR3 loop is CASSQGLAIVETQYF. CDR3 coding DNA: TGTGCCAGCAGCCAAGGACTAGCGATAGTGGAGACCCAGTACTTC. The rearrangement links TRBV14 to TRBJ2-5; 8 bases map to TRBD2. CDR3 length: 15 residues. Germline V gene sequence: CDR1 SGHDN, CDR2 FVKESK. V trimming: 1 base; J trimming: 5 bases; junction bases outside the gene matches: 6.